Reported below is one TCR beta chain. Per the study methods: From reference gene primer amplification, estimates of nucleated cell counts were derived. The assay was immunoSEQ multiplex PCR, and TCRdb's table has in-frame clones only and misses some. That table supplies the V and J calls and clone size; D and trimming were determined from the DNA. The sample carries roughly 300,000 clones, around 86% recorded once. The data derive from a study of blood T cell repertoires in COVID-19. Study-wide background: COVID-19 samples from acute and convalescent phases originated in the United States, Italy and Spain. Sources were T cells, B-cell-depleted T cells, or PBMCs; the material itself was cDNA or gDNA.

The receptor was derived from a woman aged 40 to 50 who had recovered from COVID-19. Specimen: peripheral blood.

The CDR3 reads CASSYLADPGGKLFF. The DNA for the CDR3 is TGTGCCAGCAGTTACCTTGCGGACCCCGGAGGAAAACTGTTTTTT. The chain combines TRBV6-5 with TRBJ1-4; no firm D call. This CDR3 region has 15 residues. CDR1 MNHEY and CDR2 SVGAGI come from the germline V gene. Trimming took off 2 bases at V and 10 bases at J, with 17 bases between the two ends.